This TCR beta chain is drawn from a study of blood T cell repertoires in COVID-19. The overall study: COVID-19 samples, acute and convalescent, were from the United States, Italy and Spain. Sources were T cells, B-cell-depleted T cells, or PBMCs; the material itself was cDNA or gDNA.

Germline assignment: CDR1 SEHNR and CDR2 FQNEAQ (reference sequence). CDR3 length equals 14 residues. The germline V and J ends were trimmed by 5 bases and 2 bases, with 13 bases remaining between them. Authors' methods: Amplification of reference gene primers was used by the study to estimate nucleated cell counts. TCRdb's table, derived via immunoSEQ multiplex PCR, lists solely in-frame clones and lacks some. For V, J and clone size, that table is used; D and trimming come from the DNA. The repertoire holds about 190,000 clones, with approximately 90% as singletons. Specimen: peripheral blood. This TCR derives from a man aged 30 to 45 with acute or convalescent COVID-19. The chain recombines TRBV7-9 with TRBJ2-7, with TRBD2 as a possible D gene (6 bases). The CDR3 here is CASSGWGEAYEQYF. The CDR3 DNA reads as TGTGCCAGCAGCGGGTGGGGGGAAGCCTACGAGCAGTACTTC. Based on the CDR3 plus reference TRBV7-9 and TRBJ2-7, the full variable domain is DTGVSQNPRHKITKRGQNVTFRCDPISEHNRLYWYRQTLGQGPEFLTYFQNEAQLEKSRLLSDRFSAERPKGSFSTLEIQRTEQGDSAMYLCASSGWGEAYEQYFGPGTRLTVT.